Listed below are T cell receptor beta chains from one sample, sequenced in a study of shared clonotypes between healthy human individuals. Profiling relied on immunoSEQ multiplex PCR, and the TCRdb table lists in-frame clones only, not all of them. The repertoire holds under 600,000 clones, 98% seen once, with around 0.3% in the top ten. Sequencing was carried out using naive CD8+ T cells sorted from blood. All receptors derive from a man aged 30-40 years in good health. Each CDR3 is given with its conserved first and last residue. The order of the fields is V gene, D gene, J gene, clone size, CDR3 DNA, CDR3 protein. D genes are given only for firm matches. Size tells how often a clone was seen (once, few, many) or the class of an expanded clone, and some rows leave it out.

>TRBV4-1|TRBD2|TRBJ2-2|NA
TGCGCCAGCAGCCTCCTGACTAGCGTATCACCCGGGGAGCTGTTTTTT
CASSLLTSVSPGELFF
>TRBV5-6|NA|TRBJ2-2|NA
TGTGCCAGCAGCTCGTGGGGGGACATCAACACCGGGGAGCTGTTTTTT
CASSSWGDINTGELFF
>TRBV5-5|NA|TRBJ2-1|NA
TGTGCCAGCAGCTTGAGACAATGGAATGAGCAGTTCTTC
CASSLRQWNEQFF
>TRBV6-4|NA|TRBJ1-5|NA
TGTGCCAGCAGTGACTCGTGGGGACAGCCCCAGCATTTT
CASSDSWGQPQHF
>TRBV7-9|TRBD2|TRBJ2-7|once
TGTGCCAGCAGGTTACCGGGACCGGGGGAGGGCGAGCAGTACTTC
CASRLPGPGEGEQYF
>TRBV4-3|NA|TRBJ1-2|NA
TGCGCCAGCAGCCGAAGCCGGGGGGGAGCCCACTATGGCTACACCTTC
CASSRSRGGAHYGYTF
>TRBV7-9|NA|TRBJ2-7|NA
TGTGCCAGCAGCCCACGGGACAAGAGCTCCTACGAGCAGTACTTC
CASSPRDKSSYEQYF
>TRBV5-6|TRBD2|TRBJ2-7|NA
TGTGCCAGCAGCGGAACCGGGACTAGCGGGAGTTACGAGCAGTACTTC
CASSGTGTSGSYEQYF
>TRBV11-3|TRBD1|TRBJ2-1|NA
TGTGCCAGCAGCTTTCAGGGACAGCCGTTTGAGCAGTTCTTC
CASSFQGQPFEQFF
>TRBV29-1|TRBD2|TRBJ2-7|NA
TGCAGCGGTCGGACTAGCGGGAGTTACGAGCAGTACTTC
CSGRTSGSYEQYF
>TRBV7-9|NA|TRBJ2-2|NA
TGTGCCAGCAGCCCGACTAGTTTGGGATCCACCGGGGAGCTGTTTTTT
CASSPTSLGSTGELFF
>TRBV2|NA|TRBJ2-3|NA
TGTGCCAGCAGCGGAGCCACAGATACGCAGTATTTT
CASSGATDTQYF
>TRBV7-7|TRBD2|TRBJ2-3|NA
TGTGCTAGCAGCTCAGAACTAGCGGGAGGCAGAGATACGCAGTATTTT
CASSSELAGGRDTQYF
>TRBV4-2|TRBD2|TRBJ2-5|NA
TGTGCCAGCAGCCAAGAGGGAGGGCAGGGCAAAAAGACCCAGTACTTC
CASSQEGGQGKKTQYF
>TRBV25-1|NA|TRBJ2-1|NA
TGTGCCAGCAGCCATTCAGGGTACAATGAGCAGTTCTTC
CASSHSGYNEQFF
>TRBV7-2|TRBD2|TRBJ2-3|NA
TGTGCCAGCAGCCTCACTCCTAGCGGGAGCAGCTTTTCAGATACGCAGTATTTT
CASSLTPSGSSFSDTQYF
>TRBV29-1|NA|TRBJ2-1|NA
TGCAGCGTTGAAGAACGGTGGACACTATACAATGAGCAGTTCTTC
CSVEERWTLYNEQFF
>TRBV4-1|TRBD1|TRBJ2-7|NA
TGCGCCAGCAGCCAAAGCGAGGGGGCGTGGGAGCAGTACTTC
CASSQSEGAWEQYF
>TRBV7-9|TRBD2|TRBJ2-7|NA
TGTGCCAGCAGCGAAGCCATACTAGCGGGAGATTTCAACGAGCAGTACTTC
CASSEAILAGDFNEQYF